Below are 15 T cell receptor beta chains sequenced from a single sample in a study of CD8+ T cells in alopecia areata. The sequencing template was cDNA reverse transcribed from extracted RNA. Profiling relied on immunoSEQ multiplex PCR, and the TCRdb table lists in-frame clones only, not all of them. The sample holds some 210,000 clones; more than 45% are singletons and the top ten take over 0.4%. The starting material was CD4+ T cells sorted from blood, obtained at week 0. The receptors here all came from a human donor with alopecia areata.

The chain employs TRBV7-9 and TRBJ2-3, with 9 bases identical to TRBD1. The trim removed 4 bases at V and 3 bases at J, leaving 11 bases unmatched. The CDR3 sequence is 17 residues long. Germline CDR1 is SEHNR and CDR2 is FQNEAQ (reference sequence). The DNA of the CDR3 is TGTGCCAGCAGCTCGGGACAGGGCGGACTCATTACAGATACGCAGTATTTT. This sequence encodes CASSSGQGGLITDTQYF. Together with reference TRBV7-9 and TRBJ2-3, the CDR3 gives the full variable domain: DTGVSQNPRHKITKRGQNVTFRCDPISEHNRLYWYRQTLGQGPEFLTYFQNEAQLEKSRLLSDRFSAERPKGSFSTLEIQRTEQGDSAMYLCASSSGQGGLITDTQYFGPGTRLTVL.

This clone was detected only a few times. The V gene is TRBV29-1, the J gene TRBJ2-2; tentatively, D is TRBD1 (5 bases). The CDR3 loop spans 14 amino acids. Germline loops: CDR1 SQVTM, CDR2 ANQGSEA. V lost 1 base, J lost 0 bases, and 6 bases lay in between. The CDR3 is CSVEGQTNTGELFF. CDR3 bases: TGCAGCGTTGAAGGACAGACGAACACCGGGGAGCTGTTTTTT.

The J gene is TRBJ1-5, the V gene TRBV6-5; possibly TRBD1 for D (5 bases). V lost 5 bases to trimming and J lost 4 bases, with 12 bases between them. This CDR3 spans 14 amino acids. The germline CDR1 and CDR2 sequences are MNHEY and SVGAGI. In DNA form, the CDR3 reads TGTGCCAGCAGTGGGGCCTCGAGGAATCAGCCCCAGCATTTT. It codes for CASSGASRNQPQHF.

Only a few counts were recorded for this clone. The chain recombines TRBV6-6 with TRBJ2-7, with TRBD2 as a possible D gene (6 bases). Trimming shortened V by 6 bases and J by 6 bases, and 12 bases separated the two germline ends. Germline V gene sequence: CDR1 MNHNY, CDR2 SVGAGI (reference sequence). The CDR3 extends over 12 amino acids. CDR3 amino acids: CASSATGGEQYF. In DNA form, the CDR3 reads TGTGCCAGCAGCGCGACCGGGGGCGAGCAGTACTTC.

This clone was detected a few times. V and J are TRBV14 and TRBJ2-1; 7 nucleotides agree with TRBD1. J was trimmed by 6 bases and V by 6 bases; bases with no gene match: 5. Germline CDR1 is SGHDN and CDR2 is FVKESK. This CDR3 has 13 residues. CDR3 sequence reads: CASRRQGFNEQFF. CDR3 nucleotide sequence: TGTGCCAGCAGAAGACAGGGCTTCAATGAGCAGTTCTTC. The variable domain in full, completed from reference TRBV14 and TRBJ2-1, reads EAGVTQFPSHSVIEKGQTVTLRCDPISGHDNLYWYRRVMGKEIKFLLHFVKESKQDESGMPNNRFLAERTGGTYSTLKVQPAELEDSGVYFCASRRQGFNEQFFGPGTRLTVL.

The chain recombines TRBV5-1 with TRBJ2-1; no reliable D call. Trimming took 2 bases from V and 8 from J, leaving 14 bases between them. The CDR3 consists of 14 residues. Germline V gene data show CDR1 as SGHRS and CDR2 as YFSETQ. The DNA of the CDR3 is TGCGCCAGCAGCTTAGAGCGAGCTGGGGATGAGCAGTTCTTC. The encoded protein is CASSLERAGDEQFF.

The chain's CDR3 is CASSTGQGYGYTF. The CDR3 coding sequence is TGTGCCAGCAGCACTGGACAGGGCTATGGCTACACCTTC. This rearrangement joins TRBV7-2 to TRBJ1-2; 8 bases are a match to TRBD1. The CDR3 spans 13 residues. The trim removed 5 bases at V and 4 bases at J, leaving 3 bases unmatched. Germline CDR1 and CDR2: SGHTA and FQGNSA.

The rearrangement joins TRBV30 to TRBJ2-1; 15 positions agree with TRBD2. The J segment lost 4 bases and the V segment lost 5 bases, leaving 6 bases of the junction unmatched. In germline, CDR1 is GTSNPN, CDR2 SVGIG (reference sequence). The CDR3 covers 16 residues. The CDR3 loop reads CAWGLAGGPPYNEQFF. CDR3 in DNA: TGTGCCTGGGGACTAGCGGGAGGGCCCCCTTACAATGAGCAGTTCTTC.

CDR3 protein: CASGLQTRGLAGPTAVGQFF. DNA of the CDR3: TGTGCTAGTGGTTTGCAAACCCGGGGACTAGCGGGACCTACAGCCGTGGGGCAGTTCTTC. V gene TRBV12-5 combines with J gene TRBJ2-1, with 13 bases fitting TRBD2. Looked up from germline, CDR1 is LGHNT and CDR2 is FRNRAP. CDR3 length: 20 amino acids. Trimming cost V 2 bases and J 12 bases; bases outside gene matches: 22.

This clone was recorded only once. The V gene is TRBV6-1, the J gene TRBJ2-2; TRBD1 is a possible D gene (6 bases). Trimming cost V 9 bases and J 4 bases, with 12 bases left between them. Germline V gene lookup returns CDR1 MNHNS and CDR2 SASEGT. The CDR3 spans 13 residues. CDR3 residues: CASRQEVTGELFF. CDR3 in DNA: TGTGCCAGTAGACAGGAGGTCACCGGGGAGCTGTTTTTT.

The chain couples TRBV9 to TRBJ2-3; D ambiguous. The germline V gene encodes CDR1 SGDLS and CDR2 YYNGEE. Trimming removed 4 bases at V and 0 bases at J, with 3 bases between. CDR3 size: 12 residues. CDR3 DNA sequence: TGTGCCAGCAGCCCCAGCACAGATACGCAGTATTTT. It translates to CASSPSTDTQYF.

The chain has TRBV5-4 and TRBJ2-7, with TRBD1 identical over 7 bases. This CDR3 is built from 15 residues. V was pared by 3 bases and J by 6 bases, with 12 bases of the junction left unmatched. Germline V gene lookup returns CDR1 SGHNT and CDR2 YYREEE (reference sequence). The CDR3 coding sequence is TGTGCCAGCAGCTCCCAGGACAGGAGTGTGTTCGAGCAGTACTTC. It is translated as CASSSQDRSVFEQYF.

This chain connects TRBV27 to TRBJ1-2, with 11 bases that match TRBD1. CDR1 MNHEY and CDR2 SMNVEV come from the germline V gene (reference sequence). The CDR3 loop spans 14 amino acids. V lost 5 bases to trimming and J lost 11 bases; unmatched junction nucleotides: 10. In DNA, the CDR3 is TGTGCCAGCAGTGCCGGGACAGGGGGACGGTTGTACACCTTC. This gives the protein CASSAGTGGRLYTF.

The rearrangement uses TRBV30 and TRBJ1-2, with a possible D match to TRBD1 (6 bases). The CDR3 runs to 11 residues. V was trimmed by 0 bases and J by 14 bases, leaving 13 bases between them. The germline V gene encodes CDR1 GTSNPN and CDR2 SVGIG (reference sequence). CDR3 nucleotide sequence: TGTGCCTGGAGTGTACAGGGCAAGGGGACCTTC. Amino acid sequence: CAWSVQGKGTF.

The V and J genes are TRBV30 and TRBJ2-5; D remains ambiguous. The DNA end is a closer match to TRBJ2-7, so the J assignment may be wrong. Germline CDR1 is GTSNPN and CDR2 is SVGIG (reference sequence). The CDR3 extends over 14 amino acids. For the CDR3, the DNA is TGTGCCTGGAGTACGGCGTCCATTTCCTACGAGCAGTACTTC. It specifies CAWSTASISYEQYF.